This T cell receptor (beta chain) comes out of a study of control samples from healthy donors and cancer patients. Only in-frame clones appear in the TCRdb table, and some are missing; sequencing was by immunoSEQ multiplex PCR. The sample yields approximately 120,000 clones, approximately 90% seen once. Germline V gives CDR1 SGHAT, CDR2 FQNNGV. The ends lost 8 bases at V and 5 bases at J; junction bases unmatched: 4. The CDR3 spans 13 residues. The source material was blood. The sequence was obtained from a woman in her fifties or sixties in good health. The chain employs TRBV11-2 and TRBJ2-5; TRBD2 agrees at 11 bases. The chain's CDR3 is CASFGTSGETQYF. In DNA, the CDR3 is TGTGCCAGCTTCGGGACTAGCGGCGAGACCCAGTACTTC.